The clone carrying this T cell receptor beta chain occurred a few times. Trimming took 3 bases from V and 4 from J, leaving 19 bases between them. The CDR3 runs 16 residues. The germline V gene encodes CDR1 SGHNT and CDR2 YYREEE (reference sequence). This record belongs to a study of early T cells in non-severe SARS-CoV-2 infection. MiXCR, run by TCRdb on the 5' RACE reads, gives a single entry per CDR3 protein. The profile shows 20,000 to 25,000 distinct CDR3 sequences, 5% of them singletons. Material for sequencing was whole blood. This receptor was taken from an adult who was a healthcare worker with PCR-confirmed SARS-CoV-2 infection or an uninfected control (not recorded which). The chain joins TRBV5-4 to TRBJ2-5; maybe TRBD2 (5 bases). For the CDR3, the DNA is TGTGCCAGCAGCTCGCCTTTGGGGAGATCTCCAGAGACCCAGTACTTC. Residues: CASSSPLGRSPETQYF.